Below are 20 T cell receptor beta chains sequenced from a single sample in a study of PD-L1 blockade in urothelial cancer. Stated time point: peripheral blood 6 weeks after treatment start. Sequenced by immunoSEQ multiplex PCR; TCRdb stores in-frame clones only, minus some. The sample lists nearly 45,000 clones, roughly four fifths occurring once. This material consisted of PBMCs, taken around atezolizumab (anti-PD-L1) treatment. These receptors all stem from a man between 60 and 75 years old with urothelial cancer.

The chain combines TRBV28 with TRBJ2-1; 10 bases agree with TRBD1. The CDR3 length is 15 residues. Losses at the gene ends were 6 bases for V and 7 bases for J; bases not matched to a gene: 9. Germline V gives CDR1 MDHEN, CDR2 SYDVKM. The CDR3 protein is CASRMTGGARNEQFF. The CDR3 bases are TGTGCCAGCAGAATGACAGGGGGCGCGAGGAATGAGCAGTTCTTC.

The V gene is TRBV18, the J gene TRBJ2-2, with 7 bases that match TRBD1. This CDR3 has 16 amino acids. V lost 1 base and J lost 0; bases outside the gene matches: 2. The germline V gene has CDR1 KGHSH and CDR2 LQKENI. The CDR3 DNA follows: TGTGCCAGCTCACCACTGACAGGGACGAACACCGGGGAGCTGTTTTTT. This encodes CASSPLTGTNTGELFF.

The chain combines TRBV6-1 with TRBJ2-5, with 8 nucleotides matching TRBD1. There are 15 residues in the CDR3. Unmatched junction bases numbered 9, after V lost 4 bases and J lost 5 bases. The germline V gene encodes CDR1 MNHNS and CDR2 SASEGT. Written as DNA, the CDR3 is TGTGCCAGCAGTGTGGACCCAGGGGGCCGGGAGACCCAGTACTTC. It codes for CASSVDPGGRETQYF.

The V and J genes are TRBV5-1 and TRBJ1-4; D unresolved. This CDR3 region has 13 residues. Trimming pared 1 base from V and 3 bases from J, leaving 4 bases between. Germline loops: CDR1 SGHRS, CDR2 YFSETQ. CDR3 sequence reads: CASSLISNEKLFF. CDR3 in DNA: TGCGCCAGCAGCTTGATATCTAATGAAAAACTGTTTTTT.

The V gene is TRBV19, the J gene TRBJ1-4, with D tentatively TRBD1 (5 bases). V dropped 6 bases and J dropped 4 bases, with 15 bases sitting between them. The CDR3 is 15 amino acids. Germline V gene data show CDR1 as LNHDA and CDR2 as SQIVND (reference sequence). The DNA for the CDR3 is TGTGCCAGTAGCACCGGTCCGGGGGATAATGAAAAACTGTTTTTT. Its translation: CASSTGPGDNEKLFF.

V gene TRBV19 combines with J gene TRBJ1-1; D remains unclear. From germline, CDR1 is LNHDA and CDR2 SQIVND (reference sequence). V was cut by 4 bases and J by 1 base, with 7 bases left in between. This CDR3 contains 13 residues. Written as DNA, the CDR3 is TGTGCCAGTAGTAACACATGGAACACTGAAGCTTTCTTT. It translates to CASSNTWNTEAFF. The whole variable domain, remainder taken from reference TRBV19 and TRBJ1-1, is DGGITQSPKYLFRKEGQNVTLSCEQNLNHDAMYWYRQDPGQGLRLIYYSQIVNDFQKGDIAEGYSVSREKKESFPLTVTSAQKNPTAFYLCASSNTWNTEAFFGQGTRLTVV.

This clone has only a few counts. The rearrangement links TRBV28 to TRBJ2-2, with 8 bases aligning to TRBD1. The CDR3 runs to 15 residues. Germline V gene lookup returns CDR1 MDHEN and CDR2 SYDVKM. With 5 bases clipped from V and 8 bases from J, the junction kept 10 bases outside the gene matches. CDR3 bases: TGTGCCAGCAGTCCAATGACAGGGGAAGGGGGGGAGCTGTTTTTT. Translated: CASSPMTGEGGELFF.

The chain joins TRBV28 to TRBJ2-3, with 7 bases that match TRBD2. Trimming removed 7 bases from V and 0 bases from J; junction bases left unmatched: 4. Germline V gives CDR1 MDHEN, CDR2 SYDVKM. The CDR3 spans 14 residues. CDR3 protein: CASTAGASTDTQYF. In DNA, the CDR3 is TGTGCCAGCACCGCGGGAGCGAGCACAGATACGCAGTATTTT.

The V call is TRBV5-6, the J call TRBJ1-2; D gene unclear. This CDR3 has 13 residues. The germline V and J ends were trimmed by 5 bases and 8 bases, with 16 bases remaining between them. CDR1 SGHDT and CDR2 YYEEEE come from the germline V gene. CDR3 region: CASRTPPGGGYTF. The CDR3 nucleotides read TGTGCCAGCAGGACACCCCCGGGAGGAGGCTACACCTTC.

The CDR3 DNA reads as TGTGCCAGCAGCTTAGGGACTAGCGAAAAGACCCAGTACTTC. This gives the protein CASSLGTSEKTQYF. The chain links TRBV7-2 to TRBJ2-5, with 9 nucleotides matching TRBD2. CDR1 is SGHTA, CDR2 FQGNSA, per germline. The CDR3 is 14 amino acids. J gave up 6 bases and V 1 base, and 3 bases lay outside the gene matches.

This chain joins TRBV11-2 and TRBJ2-7; 8 bases are shared with TRBD1. Germline trimming cut 2 bases from V and 4 bases from J; bases unmatched to any gene: 13. Germline-derived CDR1 and CDR2 are SGHAT and FQNNGV. The CDR3 sequence is 17 residues long. Here the CDR3 DNA reads TGTGCCAGCAGCTTATACCCACTCGGACAGGGTAATTACGAGCAGTACTTC. It is translated as CASSLYPLGQGNYEQYF.

The chain combines TRBV6-6 with TRBJ2-2; 7 bases match TRBD1. V gave up 4 bases and J gave up 2 bases; unmatched junction bases: 4. The germline gives CDR1 MNHNY, CDR2 SVGAGI (reference sequence). The CDR3 totals 15 residues. DNA of the CDR3: TGTGCCAGCAGTTGGGGACAGACTAACACCGGGGAGCTGTTTTTT. Translating it yields CASSWGQTNTGELFF.

The chain links TRBV15 to TRBJ1-1, with D hard to call. CDR1 and CDR2 from the germline V gene are LNHNV and YYDKDF (reference sequence). CDR3 size: 15 residues. Trimming shortened V by 0 bases and J by 0 bases, and 8 bases separated the two germline ends. CDR3 residues: CATSRDRGVNTEAFF. For the CDR3, the DNA is TGTGCCACCAGCAGAGATCGGGGTGTGAACACTGAAGCTTTCTTT.

Points on this clone: Other DNA sequences within the sample encode an identical CDR3. The V and J genes are TRBV6-1 and TRBJ2-7, with D perhaps TRBD1 (6 bases). V was trimmed by 1 base and J by 1 base, leaving 8 bases between them. This CDR3 has 14 amino acids. Per germline, CDR1 MNHNS and CDR2 SASEGT. The CDR3: CASSEGDNSYEQYF. CDR3 coding DNA: TGTGCCAGCAGTGAAGGGGACAATTCCTACGAGCAGTACTTC.

The chain carries TRBV27 and TRBJ1-5; possibly TRBD1 for D (5 bases). The germline CDR1 and CDR2 sequences are MNHEY and SMNVEV (reference sequence). CDR3 size: 12 residues. Trimming cost V 3 bases and J 5 bases, with 5 bases left between them. The DNA of the CDR3 is TGTGCCAGCAGTTTCAGGGATCAGCCCCAGCATTTT. It codes for CASSFRDQPQHF.

The genes are TRBV21-1 and TRBJ2-5; TRBD1 reflects the table's D call only, with no check against the DNA. TRBV21-1 constitutes a pseudogene. The CDR3 length is 16 residues. This CDR3 is CASKEVAPGQGMVQYF. The CDR3 DNA sequence: TGTGCCAGCAAAGAAGTAGCTCCGGGACAGGGGATGGTTCAGTACTTC.

The V and J genes are TRBV4-2 and TRBJ2-5; 12 bases fit TRBD2. The CDR3 runs to 18 residues. Germline trimming cut 0 bases from V and 4 bases from J; bases unmatched to any gene: 9. Germline CDR1 and CDR2: LGHNA and YNFKEQ. The CDR3 DNA reads TGTGCCAGCAGCCAAGATCAGGAACTAGCGGGAGGCTCAGAGACCCAGTACTTC. This gives the protein CASSQDQELAGGSETQYF.

This clone was counted between two and nine times. V gene TRBV5-4 combines with J gene TRBJ1-5; tentatively, D is TRBD1 (5 bases). CDR1 and CDR2 (germline): SGHNT, YYREEE (reference sequence). This CDR3 is 13 amino acids long. The V end was cut by 0 bases, the J end by 4 bases, with 5 bases between. DNA of the CDR3: TGTGCCAGCAGCTTGGGACAGAATCAGCCCCAGCATTTT. It is translated as CASSLGQNQPQHF. The full variable domain, with the rest looked up from reference TRBV5-4 and TRBJ1-5, is ETGVTQSPTHLIKTRGQQVTLRCSSQSGHNTVSWYQQALGQGPQFIFQYYREEENGRGNFPPRFSGLQFPNYSSELNVNALELDDSALYLCASSLGQNQPQHFGDGTRLSIL.

The chain has TRBV5-4 and TRBJ2-3, with D tentatively TRBD1 (6 bases). The CDR3 consists of 16 residues. V was shortened by 4 bases and J by 0 bases, with 15 bases between the two germline ends. Germline V gene data show CDR1 as SGHNT and CDR2 as YYREEE (reference sequence). This CDR3 is CASSREGGISTDTQYF. The CDR3 DNA reads as TGTGCCAGCAGCCGCGAAGGGGGAATTAGCACAGATACGCAGTATTTT.

The chain combines TRBV5-1 with TRBJ2-5; possible D gene TRBD2, 6 bases. CDR1 SGHRS and CDR2 YFSETQ come from the germline V gene. V gave up 0 bases and J gave up 4 bases, with 16 bases separating them. This CDR3 region has 16 residues. In DNA, the CDR3 is TGCGCCAGCAGCTTGGGGGGGACTGACCGAAGAGAGACCCAGTACTTC. Residues: CASSLGGTDRRETQYF. Using reference TRBV5-1 and TRBJ2-5 for the parts outside the CDR3, the full variable domain is KAGVTQTPRYLIKTRGQQVTLSCSPISGHRSVSWYQQTPGQGLQFLFEYFSETQRNKGNFPGRFSGRQFSNSRSEMNVSTLELGDSALYLCASSLGGTDRRETQYFGPGTRLLVL.